These T cell receptor beta chains were read from a single sample in a study of blood T cell repertoires in COVID-19. Data came from immunoSEQ multiplex PCR; TCRdb stores just in-frame clones and leaves some out. The repertoire has 150,000 to 200,000 clones, around 87% of them found once; the top ten carry 2% to 3%. The specimen was peripheral blood. Receptors were obtained from a man in his forties or fifties with active or convalescent COVID-19. CDR3s include the opening cysteine and the closing phenylalanine or tryptophan. A D gene is named only where the DNA matches it firmly. Where a row states a size, it is once, few, many or the class of an expanded clone; other rows omit it.

DNA: TGTGCCAGCAGCTTGAGACAGGGGGCTTCCGAGCAGTACTTC; CDR3: CASSLRQGASEQYF; D: TRBD1; V: TRBV11-1; J: TRBJ2-7; size: -
DNA: TGTGCCAGCAGTTTATCAATACGGGGCTACAATGAGCAGTTCTTC; CDR3: CASSLSIRGYNEQFF; D: -; V: TRBV27; J: TRBJ2-1; size: -
DNA: TGCAGCGTCACCCCAACAGGGGGCGACGAGCAGTACTTC; CDR3: CSVTPTGGDEQYF; D: TRBD1; V: TRBV29-1; J: TRBJ2-7; size: -
DNA: TGTGCCAGCAGCCCAGGACAGGTAAACGCCATATATTTT; CDR3: CASSPGQVNAIYF; D: TRBD1; V: TRBV9; J: TRBJ1-3; size: once
DNA: TGCAGTGCTAGTGCGGTTGAGACCCAGTACTTC; CDR3: CSASAVETQYF; D: -; V: TRBV20-1; J: TRBJ2-5; size: -
DNA: TGTGCCAGCAGCCCGTTAACGGGACAGGGAGGCACTGAAGCTTTCTTT; CDR3: CASSPLTGQGGTEAFF; D: TRBD1; V: TRBV5-4; J: TRBJ1-1; size: -
DNA: TGTGCCAGCAGCGGGGCTGGAAGGTCATATGGCTACACCTTC; CDR3: CASSGAGRSYGYTF; D: -; V: TRBV5-8; J: TRBJ1-2; size: -
DNA: TGTGCCAGCAGCCCCCGGGCTAGCGGGGGGTCGGGAGATACGCAGTATTTT; CDR3: CASSPRASGGSGDTQYF; D: TRBD2; V: TRBV11-2; J: TRBJ2-3; size: many
DNA: TGTGCCATCAGTTCTACTTACCGGGACACATATAGCAATCAGCCCCAGCATTTT; CDR3: CAISSTYRDTYSNQPQHF; D: -; V: TRBV10-3; J: TRBJ1-5; size: -
DNA: TGCAGTGCTAGATCCGGGGCTGAAGCTTTCTTT; CDR3: CSARSGAEAFF; D: -; V: TRBV20-1; J: TRBJ1-1; size: -
DNA: TGTGCCAGCAGCGTATCTACAGGGGCACCCTACAATGAGCAGTTCTTC; CDR3: CASSVSTGAPYNEQFF; D: TRBD1; V: TRBV9; J: TRBJ2-1; size: -
DNA: TGTGCCAGCAGCTCATACTCCAGGGATGGCTACACCTTC; CDR3: CASSSYSRDGYTF; D: -; V: TRBV9; J: TRBJ1-2; size: -
DNA: TGCAGCGTGGCGTCTCCGGACTCCTATGGCTACACCTTC; CDR3: CSVASPDSYGYTF; D: -; V: TRBV29-1; J: TRBJ1-2; size: once
DNA: TGCGCCAGCAGGTCAACAGCCATCTCTGGAAACACCATATATTTT; CDR3: CASRSTAISGNTIYF; D: -; V: TRBV4-3; J: TRBJ1-3; size: -
DNA: TGTGCCACCAGTGATTCATGGACAGGGGGAAACACCATATATTTT; CDR3: CATSDSWTGGNTIYF; D: TRBD1; V: TRBV24-1; J: TRBJ1-3; size: once
DNA: TGTGCCAGGAATTATGCGGGGGGGTATACAGATACGCAGTATTTT; CDR3: CARNYAGGYTDTQYF; D: TRBD2; V: TRBV2; J: TRBJ2-3; size: -
DNA: TGCAGTGCTAGTGCAGGGGCCCGGGGCCAGCCCCAGCATTTT; CDR3: CSASAGARGQPQHF; D: -; V: TRBV20-1; J: TRBJ1-5; size: -
DNA: TGTGCCAGCTCTCTGGACAGGGCTTCCTACGAGCAGTACTTC; CDR3: CASSLDRASYEQYF; D: TRBD1; V: TRBV2; J: TRBJ2-7; size: -
DNA: TGTGCCAGTAGGGGGGACAGGGGATCTGGAAACACCATATATTTT; CDR3: CASRGDRGSGNTIYF; D: TRBD1; V: TRBV19; J: TRBJ1-3; size: -
DNA: TGTGCCAGTAGTGTTGGCGGTGGTGGGAATCAGCCCCAGCATTTT; CDR3: CASSVGGGGNQPQHF; D: -; V: TRBV19; J: TRBJ1-5; size: once
DNA: TGTGCCAGCAGCGACACGACCTACGAGCAGTACTTC; CDR3: CASSDTTYEQYF; D: -; V: TRBV2; J: TRBJ2-7; size: -
DNA: TGTGCCAGCAGCGCCCAGGGGAAGGGCTTCACTGAAGCTTTCTTT; CDR3: CASSAQGKGFTEAFF; D: -; V: TRBV5-6; J: TRBJ1-1; size: -
DNA: TGTGCCAGCAGTCTTGACAGGAACTATGGCTACACCTTC; CDR3: CASSLDRNYGYTF; D: -; V: TRBV5-8; J: TRBJ1-2; size: -
DNA: TGCGCCAGCAGTTCTGGGCGAGCGCGGGATGAAAAACTGTTTTTT; CDR3: CASSSGRARDEKLFF; D: -; V: TRBV5-1; J: TRBJ1-4; size: few
DNA: TGTGCCAGCAGCACGGGACTAGCGGTGACCGGGGAGCTGTTTTTT; CDR3: CASSTGLAVTGELFF; D: TRBD2; V: TRBV6-5; J: TRBJ2-2; size: -
DNA: TGTGCCAGCAATTCAGGGGAACGGCCCTACGAGCAGTACTTC; CDR3: CASNSGERPYEQYF; D: -; V: TRBV2; J: TRBJ2-7; size: -
DNA: TGTGCCAGCAGCGCACCCGGCAACTTACAGGGGACCTATGGCTACACCTTC; CDR3: CASSAPGNLQGTYGYTF; D: TRBD1; V: TRBV28; J: TRBJ1-2; size: -
DNA: TGTGCCAGCAGCCATAGTGGGCTGGGCACTGAAGCTTTCTTT; CDR3: CASSHSGLGTEAFF; D: -; V: TRBV4-2; J: TRBJ1-1; size: -
DNA: TGTGCCAGCGGGGCGCAGGGGTATGAGGACACTGAAGCTTTCTTT; CDR3: CASGAQGYEDTEAFF; D: -; V: TRBV7-9; J: TRBJ1-1; size: -
DNA: TGTGCCAGCAGTGAAGAGGGGGTTGGATACGAGCAGTACTTC; CDR3: CASSEEGVGYEQYF; D: -; V: TRBV2; J: TRBJ2-7; size: -
DNA: TGTGCCGGACAGGACACATTGAACACTGAAGCTTTCTTT; CDR3: CAGQDTLNTEAFF; D: TRBD1; V: TRBV28; J: TRBJ1-1; size: -
DNA: TGTGCCAGCAGTTTTCAGGGGGTGACCAATCAGCCCCAGCATTTT; CDR3: CASSFQGVTNQPQHF; D: TRBD1; V: TRBV28; J: TRBJ1-5; size: -
DNA: TGTGCCAGCAGCGGACCAGGACAGAATCAGCCCCAGCATTTT; CDR3: CASSGPGQNQPQHF; D: -; V: TRBV9; J: TRBJ1-5; size: -
DNA: TGTGCCAGCAGCCAGGGGACTAGCGGGGACACCGGGGAGCTGTTTTTT; CDR3: CASSQGTSGDTGELFF; D: TRBD2; V: TRBV4-2; J: TRBJ2-2; size: -
DNA: TGTGCCAGCAGACCCCACGGGAGTACTGAAGCTTTCTTT; CDR3: CASRPHGSTEAFF; D: -; V: TRBV6-5; J: TRBJ1-1; size: -
DNA: TGTGCCAGCAGCCCTGCCACCACTAGCGGGGGCTACAATGAGCAGTTCTTC; CDR3: CASSPATTSGGYNEQFF; D: TRBD2; V: TRBV7-3; J: TRBJ2-1; size: -
DNA: TGCAGCGTTGTCAGTCAGGATGAGCAGTTCTTC; CDR3: CSVVSQDEQFF; D: -; V: TRBV29-1; J: TRBJ2-1; size: -
DNA: TGTGCCAGCAGCAAATCCGGGACAGGGGATGAAAAACTGTTTTTT; CDR3: CASSKSGTGDEKLFF; D: TRBD1; V: TRBV11-1; J: TRBJ1-4; size: -
DNA: TGTGCCAGCAGTTTACCGGGCAGCGGTAGGAACACCATATATTTT; CDR3: CASSLPGSGRNTIYF; D: -; V: TRBV28; J: TRBJ1-3; size: -
DNA: TGTGCCAGCAGCGGGACAGTGAACACTGAAGCTTTCTTT; CDR3: CASSGTVNTEAFF; D: TRBD1; V: TRBV5-6; J: TRBJ1-1; size: -
DNA: TGTGCCAGCTCACCCGGGACAGGGTGGGACACTGAAGCTTTCTTT; CDR3: CASSPGTGWDTEAFF; D: TRBD1; V: TRBV18; J: TRBJ1-1; size: -
DNA: TGTGCCAGCAGTGGGACAGGGGTCGGAGACGAGCAGTACTTC; CDR3: CASSGTGVGDEQYF; D: TRBD1; V: TRBV28; J: TRBJ2-7; size: -
DNA: TGTGCCAGCAGCTTAGCGCCACAGGGTGCCGGGGAGCTGTTTTTT; CDR3: CASSLAPQGAGELFF; D: -; V: TRBV7-6; J: TRBJ2-2; size: -
DNA: TGCGCCAGCAGCTTGGGGACAGGGGATGATGAGCAGTTCTTC; CDR3: CASSLGTGDDEQFF; D: TRBD1; V: TRBV5-1; J: TRBJ2-1; size: -
DNA: TGTGCCACCAGCAGCCTAGGGGGGGCCGCGTATCAGCCCCAGCATTTT; CDR3: CATSSLGGAAYQPQHF; D: -; V: TRBV15; J: TRBJ1-5; size: -
DNA: TGCGCCAGCAGTTCAGGGGGGGAGACCCAGTACTTC; CDR3: CASSSGGETQYF; D: -; V: TRBV10-2; J: TRBJ2-5; size: once
DNA: TGCGCCAGCAGTCCAGGGGTATCGAGGACTGAAGCTTTCTTT; CDR3: CASSPGVSRTEAFF; D: -; V: TRBV4-1; J: TRBJ1-1; size: -
DNA: TGTGCCAGCAGTGAATCTAGGAAAGGAGCTTTCTTT; CDR3: CASSESRKGAFF; D: -; V: TRBV25-1; J: TRBJ1-1; size: -
DNA: TGTGCCAGCAGCCGAGGAGCGGGGGGGGTACAAGAGACCCAGTACTTC; CDR3: CASSRGAGGVQETQYF; D: TRBD2; V: TRBV11-1; J: TRBJ2-5; size: -